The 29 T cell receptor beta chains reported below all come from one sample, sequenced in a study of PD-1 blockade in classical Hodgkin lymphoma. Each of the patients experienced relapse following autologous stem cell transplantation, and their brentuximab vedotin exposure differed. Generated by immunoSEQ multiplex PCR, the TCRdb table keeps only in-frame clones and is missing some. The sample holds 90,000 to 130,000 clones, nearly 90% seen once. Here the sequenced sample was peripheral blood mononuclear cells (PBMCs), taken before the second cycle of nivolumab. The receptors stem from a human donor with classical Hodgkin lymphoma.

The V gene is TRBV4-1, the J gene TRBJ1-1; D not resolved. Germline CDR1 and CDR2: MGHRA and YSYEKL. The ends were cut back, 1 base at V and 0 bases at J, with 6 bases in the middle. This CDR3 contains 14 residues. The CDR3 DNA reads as TGCGCCAGCAGCCAAGGCATCTTGAACACTGAAGCTTTCTTT. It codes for CASSQGILNTEAFF.

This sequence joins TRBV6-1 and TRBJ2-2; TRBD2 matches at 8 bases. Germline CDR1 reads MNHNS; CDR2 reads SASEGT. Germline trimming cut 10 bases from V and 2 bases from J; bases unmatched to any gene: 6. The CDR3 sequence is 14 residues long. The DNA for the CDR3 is TGTGCCACAACCGGGAGGGCAAACACCGGGGAGCTGTTTTTT. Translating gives CATTGRANTGELFF.

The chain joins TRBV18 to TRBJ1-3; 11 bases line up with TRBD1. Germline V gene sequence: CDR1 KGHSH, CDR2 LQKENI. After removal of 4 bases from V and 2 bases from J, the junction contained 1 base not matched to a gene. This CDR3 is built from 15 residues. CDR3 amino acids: CASSLGQGAGNTIYF. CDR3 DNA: TGTGCCAGCTCACTGGGACAGGGGGCTGGAAACACCATATATTTT.

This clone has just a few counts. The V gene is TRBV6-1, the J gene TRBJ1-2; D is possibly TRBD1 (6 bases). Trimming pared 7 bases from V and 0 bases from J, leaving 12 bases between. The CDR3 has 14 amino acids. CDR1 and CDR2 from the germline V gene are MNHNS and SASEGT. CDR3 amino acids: CASKAGVANYGYTF. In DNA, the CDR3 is TGTGCCAGCAAGGCAGGGGTAGCTAACTATGGCTACACCTTC.

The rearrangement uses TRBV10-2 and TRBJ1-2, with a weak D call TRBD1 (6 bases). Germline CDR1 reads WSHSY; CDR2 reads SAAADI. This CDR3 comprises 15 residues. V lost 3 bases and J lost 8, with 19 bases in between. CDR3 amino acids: CASSDRVWGQEGYTF. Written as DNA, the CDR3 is TGCGCCAGCAGTGATCGGGTCTGGGGGCAGGAAGGCTACACCTTC.

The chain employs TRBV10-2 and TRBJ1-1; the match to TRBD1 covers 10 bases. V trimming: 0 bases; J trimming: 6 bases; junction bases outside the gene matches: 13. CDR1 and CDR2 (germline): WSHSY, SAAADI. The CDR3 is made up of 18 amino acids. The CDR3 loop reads CASSESRIRDRGFAEAFF. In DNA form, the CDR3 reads TGCGCCAGCAGTGAGTCCCGCATAAGGGACAGGGGTTTCGCTGAAGCTTTCTTT.

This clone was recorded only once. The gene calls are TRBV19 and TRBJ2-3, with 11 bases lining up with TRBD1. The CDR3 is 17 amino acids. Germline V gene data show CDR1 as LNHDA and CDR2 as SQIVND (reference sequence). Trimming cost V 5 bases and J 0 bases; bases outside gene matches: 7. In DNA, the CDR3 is TGTGCCAGTAGTGTACGGACAGGGGGCACTAGCACAGATACGCAGTATTTT. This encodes CASSVRTGGTSTDTQYF.

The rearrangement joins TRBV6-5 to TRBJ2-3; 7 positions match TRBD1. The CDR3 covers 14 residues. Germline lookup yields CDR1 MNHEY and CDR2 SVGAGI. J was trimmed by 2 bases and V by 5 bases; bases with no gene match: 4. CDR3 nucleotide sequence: TGTGCCAGCAGTCCCGGGACAGACACAGATACGCAGTATTTT. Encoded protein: CASSPGTDTDTQYF.

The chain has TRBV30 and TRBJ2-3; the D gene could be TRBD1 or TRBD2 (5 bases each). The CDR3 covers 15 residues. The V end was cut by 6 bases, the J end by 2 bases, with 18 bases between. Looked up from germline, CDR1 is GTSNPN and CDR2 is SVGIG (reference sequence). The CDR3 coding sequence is TGTGCCTGTTTGATCGGGGCAAGTTACACAGATACGCAGTATTTT. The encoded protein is CACLIGASYTDTQYF.

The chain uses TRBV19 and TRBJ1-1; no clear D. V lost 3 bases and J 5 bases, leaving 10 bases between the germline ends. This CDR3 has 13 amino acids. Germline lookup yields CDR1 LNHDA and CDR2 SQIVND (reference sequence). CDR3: CASSISSGTEAFF. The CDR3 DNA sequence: TGTGCCAGTAGTATTTCGAGCGGGACTGAAGCTTTCTTT.

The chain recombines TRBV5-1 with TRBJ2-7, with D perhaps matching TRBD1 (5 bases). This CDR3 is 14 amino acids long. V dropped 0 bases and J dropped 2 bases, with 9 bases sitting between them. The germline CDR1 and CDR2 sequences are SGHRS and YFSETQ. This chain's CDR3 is CASSLVQGPYEQYF. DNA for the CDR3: TGCGCCAGCAGCTTGGTTCAGGGCCCCTACGAGCAGTACTTC.

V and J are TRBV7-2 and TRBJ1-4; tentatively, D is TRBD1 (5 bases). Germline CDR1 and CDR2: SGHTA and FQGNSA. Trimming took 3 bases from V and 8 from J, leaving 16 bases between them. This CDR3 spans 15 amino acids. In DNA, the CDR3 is TGTGCCAGCAGCTTTTTGGGGACGGAGCGAGAAAAACTGTTTTTT. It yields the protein CASSFLGTEREKLFF.

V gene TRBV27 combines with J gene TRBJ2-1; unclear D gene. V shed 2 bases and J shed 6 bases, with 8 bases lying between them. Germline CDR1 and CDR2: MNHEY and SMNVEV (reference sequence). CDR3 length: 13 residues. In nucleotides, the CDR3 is TGTGCCAGCAGTTTAGGCAGATTCAATGAGCAGTTCTTC. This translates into CASSLGRFNEQFF.

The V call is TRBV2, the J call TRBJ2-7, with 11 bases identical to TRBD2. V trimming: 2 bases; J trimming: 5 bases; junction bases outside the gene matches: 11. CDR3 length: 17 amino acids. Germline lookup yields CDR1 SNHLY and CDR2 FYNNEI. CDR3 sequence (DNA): TGTGCCAGCAGTGAAAGGGTAGCGGGAGGGCTAAGAAACGAGCAGTACTTC. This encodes CASSERVAGGLRNEQYF. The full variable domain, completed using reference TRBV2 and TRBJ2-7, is EPEVTQTPSHQVTQMGQEVILRCVPISNHLYFYWYRQILGQKVEFLVSFYNNEISEKSEIFDDQFSVERPDGSNFTLKIRSTKLEDSAMYFCASSERVAGGLRNEQYFGPGTRLTVT.

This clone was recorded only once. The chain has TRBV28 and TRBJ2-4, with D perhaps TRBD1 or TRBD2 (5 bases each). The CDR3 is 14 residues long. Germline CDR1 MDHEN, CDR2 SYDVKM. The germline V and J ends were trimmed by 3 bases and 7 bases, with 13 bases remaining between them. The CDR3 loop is CASSFIQGRNIQYF. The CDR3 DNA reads TGTGCCAGCAGTTTCATCCAGGGACGGAACATTCAGTACTTC.

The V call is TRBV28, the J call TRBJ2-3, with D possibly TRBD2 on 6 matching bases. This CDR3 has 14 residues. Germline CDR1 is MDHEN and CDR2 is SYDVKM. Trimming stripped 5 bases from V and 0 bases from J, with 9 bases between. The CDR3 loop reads CASSPGTSTDTQYF. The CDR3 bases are TGTGCCAGCAGTCCCGGGACTAGCACAGATACGCAGTATTTT.

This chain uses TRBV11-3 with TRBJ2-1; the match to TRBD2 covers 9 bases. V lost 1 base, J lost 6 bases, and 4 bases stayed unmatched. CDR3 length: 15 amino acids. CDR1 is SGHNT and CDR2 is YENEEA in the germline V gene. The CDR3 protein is CASSLGASGINEQFF. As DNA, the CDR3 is TGTGCCAGCAGCTTAGGCGCTAGCGGGATCAATGAGCAGTTCTTC.

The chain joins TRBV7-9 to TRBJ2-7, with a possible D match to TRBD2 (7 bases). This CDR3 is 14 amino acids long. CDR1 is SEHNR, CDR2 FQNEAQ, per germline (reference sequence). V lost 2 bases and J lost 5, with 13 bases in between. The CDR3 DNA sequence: TGTGCCAGCAGCTTACCAGGGGAGGGCAACGAGCAGTACTTC. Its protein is CASSLPGEGNEQYF.

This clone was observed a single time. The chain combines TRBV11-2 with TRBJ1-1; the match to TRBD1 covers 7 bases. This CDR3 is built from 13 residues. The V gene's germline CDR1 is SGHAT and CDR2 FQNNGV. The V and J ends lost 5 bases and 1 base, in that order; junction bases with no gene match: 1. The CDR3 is CASSNRGNTEAFF. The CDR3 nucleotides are TGTGCCAGCAGCAACAGGGGGAACACTGAAGCTTTCTTT. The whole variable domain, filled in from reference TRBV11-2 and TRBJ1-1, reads EAGVAQSPRYKIIEKRQSVAFWCNPISGHATLYWYQQILGQGPKLLIQFQNNGVVDDSQLPKDRFSAERLKGVDSTLKIQPAKLEDSAVYLCASSNRGNTEAFFGQGTRLTVV.

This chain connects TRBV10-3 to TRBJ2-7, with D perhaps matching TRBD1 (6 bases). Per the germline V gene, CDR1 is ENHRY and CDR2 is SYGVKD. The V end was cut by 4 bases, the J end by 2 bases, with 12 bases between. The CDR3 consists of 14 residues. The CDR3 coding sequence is TGTGCCATCAGTGCTGAGACAGGCGCCTACGAGCAGTACTTC. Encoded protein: CAISAETGAYEQYF.

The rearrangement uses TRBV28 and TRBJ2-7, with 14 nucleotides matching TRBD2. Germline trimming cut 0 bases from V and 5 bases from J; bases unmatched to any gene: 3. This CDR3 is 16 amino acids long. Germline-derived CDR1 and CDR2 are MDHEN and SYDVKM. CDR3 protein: CASSLWGLAGAHEQYF. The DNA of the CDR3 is TGTGCCAGCAGTTTATGGGGACTAGCGGGAGCCCACGAGCAGTACTTC.

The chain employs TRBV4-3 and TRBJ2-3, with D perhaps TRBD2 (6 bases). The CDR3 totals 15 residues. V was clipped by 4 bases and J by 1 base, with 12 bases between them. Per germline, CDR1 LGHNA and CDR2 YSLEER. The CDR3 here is CASSPLATGTDTQYF. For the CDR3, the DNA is TGCGCCAGCAGCCCACTAGCTACCGGCACAGATACGCAGTATTTT.

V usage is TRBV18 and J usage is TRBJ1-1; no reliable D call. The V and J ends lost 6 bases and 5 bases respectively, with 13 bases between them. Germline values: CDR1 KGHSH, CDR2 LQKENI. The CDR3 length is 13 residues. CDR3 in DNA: TGTGCCAGCTCGCGTGACCAAGAGACTGAAGCTTTCTTT. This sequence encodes CASSRDQETEAFF.

The CDR3 sequence is CASSISSGGEWETQYF. CDR3 coding DNA: TGTGCCAGTAGTATATCTAGTGGGGGGGAGTGGGAGACCCAGTACTTC. J is TRBJ2-5 and V is TRBV19; 7 nucleotides agree with TRBD2. CDR3 length equals 16 residues. Germline CDR1 and CDR2: LNHDA and SQIVND (reference sequence). The V gene end was trimmed by 2 bases and the J gene end by 5 bases; junction bases not matched to a gene: 11.

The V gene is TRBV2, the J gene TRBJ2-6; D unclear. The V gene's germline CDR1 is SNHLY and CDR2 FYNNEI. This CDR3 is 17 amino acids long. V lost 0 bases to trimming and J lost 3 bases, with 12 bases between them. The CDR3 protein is CASSEARPGLGANVLTF. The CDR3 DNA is TGTGCCAGCAGTGAAGCGCGTCCCGGGCTTGGGGCCAACGTCCTGACTTTC.

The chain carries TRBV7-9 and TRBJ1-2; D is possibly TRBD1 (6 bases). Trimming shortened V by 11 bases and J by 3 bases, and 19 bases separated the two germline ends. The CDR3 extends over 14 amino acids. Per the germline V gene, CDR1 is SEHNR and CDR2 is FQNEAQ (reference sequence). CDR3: CAARRGGADYGYTF. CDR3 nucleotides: TGTGCCGCGAGGCGTGGGGGGGCGGACTATGGCTACACCTTC. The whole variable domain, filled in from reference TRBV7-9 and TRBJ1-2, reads DTGVSQNPRHKITKRGQNVTFRCDPISEHNRLYWYRQTLGQGPEFLTYFQNEAQLEKSRLLSDRFSAERPKGSFSTLEIQRTEQGDSAMYLCAARRGGADYGYTFGSGTRLTVV.

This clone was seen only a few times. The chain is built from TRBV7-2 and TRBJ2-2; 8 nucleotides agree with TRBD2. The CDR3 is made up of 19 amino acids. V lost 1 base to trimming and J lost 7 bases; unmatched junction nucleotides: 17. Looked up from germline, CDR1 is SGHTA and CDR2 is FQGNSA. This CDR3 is CASSLVGARASGSGGELFF. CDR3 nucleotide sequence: TGTGCCAGCAGCTTAGTAGGGGCTAGGGCCAGCGGGAGTGGCGGGGAGCTGTTTTTT. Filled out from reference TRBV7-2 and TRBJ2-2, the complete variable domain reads GAGVSQSPSNKVTEKGKDVELRCDPISGHTALYWYRQSLGQGLEFLIYFQGNSAPDKSGLPSDRFSAERTGGSVSTLTIQRTQQEDSAVYLCASSLVGARASGSGGELFFGEGSRLTVL.

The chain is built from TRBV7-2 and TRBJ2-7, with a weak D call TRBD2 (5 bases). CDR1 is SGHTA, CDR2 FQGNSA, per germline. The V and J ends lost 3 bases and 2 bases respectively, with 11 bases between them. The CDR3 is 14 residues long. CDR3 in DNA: TGTGCCAGCAGCTTTTCGGGGTCAACCTACGAGCAGTACTTC. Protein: CASSFSGSTYEQYF.

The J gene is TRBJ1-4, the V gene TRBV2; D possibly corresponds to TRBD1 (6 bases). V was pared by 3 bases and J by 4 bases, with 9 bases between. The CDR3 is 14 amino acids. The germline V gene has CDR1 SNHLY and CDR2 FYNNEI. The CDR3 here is CASSEDRHNEKLFF. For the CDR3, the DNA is TGTGCCAGCAGTGAGGACAGACATAATGAAAAACTGTTTTTT.